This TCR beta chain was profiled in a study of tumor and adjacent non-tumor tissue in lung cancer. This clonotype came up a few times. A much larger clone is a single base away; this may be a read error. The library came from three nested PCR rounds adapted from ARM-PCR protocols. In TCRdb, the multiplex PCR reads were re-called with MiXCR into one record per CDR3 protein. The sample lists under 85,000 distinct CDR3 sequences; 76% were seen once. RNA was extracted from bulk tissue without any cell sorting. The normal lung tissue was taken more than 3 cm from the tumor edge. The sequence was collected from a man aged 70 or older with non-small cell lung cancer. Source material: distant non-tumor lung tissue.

DNA of the CDR3: TGTGCCAGCAGCCAAGATCTGGGGACAATCATCGAGCAGTACTTC. Amino acids: CASSQDLGTIIEQYF. V and J are TRBV4-2 and TRBJ2-7; D possibly corresponds to TRBD1 (6 bases). V lost 0 bases and J lost 6, with 15 bases in between. This CDR3 contains 15 residues. From germline, CDR1 is LGHNA and CDR2 YNFKEQ.